Listed below are T cell receptor beta chains from one sample, sequenced in a study of OX40 agonist ivuxolimab in advanced cancers. Here immunoSEQ multiplex PCR was the method, and the copy in TCRdb shows in-frame clones only, minus some. The sample has fewer than 30,000 clones, approximately 80% seen once. The sequenced sample was CD4+ or CD8+ T cells sorted from blood, obtained in a trial of the OX40 agonist ivuxolimab. The origin of the receptors is an adult with an advanced solid tumor such as melanoma, head and neck, liver or kidney cancer. Each CDR3 is given with its conserved first and last residue. A D gene is named only where the DNA matches it firmly. Not all rows give a size; the values are once, few, many and, for expanded clones, a class.

len: 15; abundance: -; v_gene: TRBV10-3; j_gene: TRBJ1-2; d_gene: -; CDR3aa: CAISDPAPTGGKHTF; CDR3nt: TGTGCCATCAGTGACCCCGCTCCGACAGGAGGGAAACACACCTTC
len: 11; abundance: -; v_gene: TRBV29-1; j_gene: TRBJ1-1; d_gene: -; CDR3aa: CSVGLNTEAFF; CDR3nt: TGCAGCGTTGGGTTAAACACTGAAGCTTTCTTT
len: 16; abundance: medium-sized; v_gene: TRBV2; j_gene: TRBJ1-1; d_gene: -; CDR3aa: CASSEAVREGGTEAFF; CDR3nt: TGTGCCAGCAGTGAAGCAGTGAGGGAGGGGGGCACTGAAGCTTTCTTT
len: 14; abundance: -; v_gene: TRBV5-4; j_gene: TRBJ1-4; d_gene: TRBD1; CDR3aa: CASSARDRGEKLFF; CDR3nt: TGTGCCAGCAGCGCTCGGGACAGGGGTGAAAAACTGTTTTTT
len: 11; abundance: -; v_gene: TRBV6-4; j_gene: TRBJ2-1; d_gene: -; CDR3aa: CASSDGVRQFF; CDR3nt: TGTGCCAGCAGTGACGGGGTTCGGCAGTTCTTC
len: 13; abundance: -; v_gene: TRBV27; j_gene: TRBJ1-1; d_gene: TRBD1; CDR3aa: CASSFGTGASAFF; CDR3nt: TGTGCCAGCAGTTTCGGGACAGGGGCTTCGGCTTTCTTT
len: 14; abundance: once; v_gene: TRBV7-9; j_gene: TRBJ2-1; d_gene: -; CDR3aa: CASSTNQGTHEQFF; CDR3nt: TGTGCCAGCAGCACCAATCAGGGGACGCATGAGCAGTTCTTC
len: 16; abundance: -; v_gene: TRBV7-9; j_gene: TRBJ2-3; d_gene: -; CDR3aa: CASSAPIRGPTDTQYF; CDR3nt: TGTGCCAGCAGCGCGCCCATCCGGGGGCCCACAGATACGCAGTATTTT
len: 15; abundance: -; v_gene: TRBV5-5; j_gene: TRBJ1-6; d_gene: -; CDR3aa: CASSLGATDGSPLHF; CDR3nt: TGTGCCAGCAGCTTAGGGGCGACGGACGGGTCACCCCTCCACTTT
len: 12; abundance: -; v_gene: TRBV19; j_gene: TRBJ1-2; d_gene: TRBD1; CDR3aa: CASSRGQWGYTF; CDR3nt: TGTGCCAGTAGTAGGGGACAGTGGGGCTACACCTTC
len: 14; abundance: -; v_gene: TRBV28; j_gene: TRBJ2-2; d_gene: -; CDR3aa: CASSLGRNTGELFF; CDR3nt: TGTGCCAGCAGTTTAGGACGTAACACCGGGGAGCTGTTTTTT
len: 14; abundance: -; v_gene: TRBV9; j_gene: TRBJ2-7; d_gene: TRBD1; CDR3aa: CASSVGQGAEEQYF; CDR3nt: TGTGCCAGCAGCGTCGGACAGGGGGCTGAAGAGCAGTACTTC
len: 14; abundance: -; v_gene: TRBV12-5; j_gene: TRBJ1-2; d_gene: TRBD1; CDR3aa: CASGLGGQGYGYTF; CDR3nt: TGTGCTAGTGGTCTGGGGGGACAGGGTTATGGCTACACCTTC
len: 17; abundance: once; v_gene: TRBV4-3; j_gene: TRBJ2-1; d_gene: TRBD2; CDR3aa: CASSQVTWGGRADEQFF; CDR3nt: TGCGCCAGCAGCCAAGTGACATGGGGCGGGAGGGCCGATGAGCAGTTCTTC
len: 14; abundance: -; v_gene: TRBV2; j_gene: TRBJ2-2; d_gene: TRBD2; CDR3aa: CASSMTSITGELFF; CDR3nt: TGTGCCAGCAGTATGACTAGCATCACCGGGGAGCTGTTTTTT
len: 15; abundance: -; v_gene: TRBV6-5; j_gene: TRBJ1-6; d_gene: -; CDR3aa: CASSYSLHADSPLHF; CDR3nt: TGTGCCAGCAGTTACTCATTACACGCAGATTCACCCCTCCACTTT